The 18 T cell receptor beta chains in this list originate from one sample, sequenced in a study of blood T cell repertoires in COVID-19. Method: immunoSEQ multiplex PCR; TCRdb's copy keeps in-frame clones and lacks some. The table records around 100,000 clones, roughly 87% of them present only once. The specimen was peripheral blood. The source is an elderly woman with acute or convalescent COVID-19.

The chain is built from TRBV29-1 and TRBJ1-2; no clear D. The germline CDR1 and CDR2 sequences are SQVTM and ANQGSEA. Trimming shortened V by 6 bases and J by 3 bases, and 8 bases separated the two germline ends. This CDR3 is 11 amino acids long. The chain's CDR3 is CSVRTDYGYTF. The CDR3 DNA is TGCAGCGTGAGGACTGACTATGGCTACACCTTC.

This clone was seen once. The J gene is TRBJ2-3, the V gene TRBV20-1; a possible D gene is TRBD2 (6 bases). Germline V CDR1 and CDR2: DFQATT, SNEGSKA (reference sequence). Trimming left V 6 bases short and J 2 bases short, with 15 bases between. The CDR3 contains 14 residues. The CDR3 spells CSASGLTDTDTQYF. The CDR3 bases are TGCAGTGCCAGTGGACTAACGGACACAGATACGCAGTATTTT.

V and J are TRBV14 and TRBJ2-7; 7 nucleotides align to TRBD1. V was clipped by 3 bases and J by 1 base; unmatched bases: 6. Germline CDR1 is SGHDN and CDR2 is FVKESK. CDR3 length: 15 amino acids. In DNA, the CDR3 is TGTGCCAGCAGCCACAATAGGGGGCTGTCCTACGAGCAGTACTTC. Protein sequence: CASSHNRGLSYEQYF.

The chain recombines TRBV29-1 with TRBJ2-3, with D possibly TRBD1 on 6 matching bases. Trimming stripped 6 bases from V and 0 bases from J, with 10 bases between. CDR3 length: 13 amino acids. Germline V gene data show CDR1 as SQVTM and CDR2 as ANQGSEA. CDR3 sequence (DNA): TGCAGCGTGAGGGGGATCAGCACAGATACGCAGTATTTT. Translation gives CSVRGISTDTQYF.

This chain uses TRBV18 with TRBJ2-7; TRBD2 matches at 7 bases. The germline CDR1 and CDR2 sequences are KGHSH and LQKENI. The CDR3 has 12 residues. Trimming took 3 bases from V and 6 from J; bases not matched to a gene: 2. The CDR3 nucleotides read TGTGCCAGCTCACCGGGCGGGGGCGAGCAGTACTTC. Protein product: CASSPGGGEQYF.

The chain carries TRBV5-1 and TRBJ2-5; 7 bases map to TRBD1. The CDR3 covers 15 residues. Germline trimming cut 4 bases from V and 3 bases from J; bases unmatched to any gene: 9. Germline V gene sequence: CDR1 SGHRS, CDR2 YFSETQ. CDR3 in DNA: TGCGCCAGCAGCCCTTATACAGGGGCAAAAGAGACCCAGTACTTC. Translating gives CASSPYTGAKETQYF.

This clone was counted only a few times. V gene TRBV11-2 combines with J gene TRBJ2-5; TRBD2 matches 12 bases. Trimming took 4 bases from V and 2 from J; bases not matched to a gene: 8. The CDR3 is made up of 17 amino acids. CDR1 SGHAT and CDR2 FQNNGV come from the germline V gene. The CDR3 sequence: CASSSRTSGAIQETQYF. CDR3 nucleotides: TGTGCCAGCAGCTCTCGGACTAGCGGGGCGATTCAAGAGACCCAGTACTTC.

The gene calls are TRBV4-1 and TRBJ1-2, with 7 bases identical to TRBD1. Trimming took 2 bases from V and 3 from J; bases not matched to a gene: 18. The CDR3 is 19 amino acids. In germline, CDR1 is MGHRA, CDR2 YSYEKL. CDR3 sequence: CASSQQLNLRVDRDYGYTF. DNA for the CDR3: TGCGCCAGCAGCCAACAATTAAATCTCCGAGTTGACAGGGACTATGGCTACACCTTC.

The rearrangement joins TRBV4-1 to TRBJ1-3, with D perhaps TRBD1 (5 bases). The V gene's germline CDR1 is MGHRA and CDR2 YSYEKL. V was trimmed by 8 bases and J by 2 bases, leaving 16 bases between them. The CDR3 has 15 amino acids. In DNA, the CDR3 is TGCGCCAGCGGGGCTCTGCAGGGTGCTGGAAACACCATATATTTT. Protein product: CASGALQGAGNTIYF.

The chain has TRBV7-3 and TRBJ1-1; no clear D gene. This CDR3 has 13 amino acids. The V gene lost 1 base and the J gene lost 3 bases, with 6 bases spanning the gap. CDR1 and CDR2 (germline): SGHTA, FQGTGA. The CDR3: CASSLRQDTEAFF. The CDR3, as DNA: TGTGCCAGCAGCTTAAGGCAAGACACTGAAGCTTTCTTT.

The chain carries TRBV29-1 and TRBJ2-2; tentatively, D is TRBD1 (6 bases). The germline V gene encodes CDR1 SQVTM and CDR2 ANQGSEA. This CDR3 is built from 15 residues. Trimming took 7 bases from V and 0 from J, leaving 15 bases between them. The CDR3 DNA is TGCAGCGCATCACAGGGATGGCCGAACACCGGGGAGCTGTTTTTT. Translated, it gives CSASQGWPNTGELFF.

This chain links TRBV11-2 with TRBJ2-1; TRBD1 matches at 9 bases. Germline CDR1 is SGHAT and CDR2 is FQNNGV. This CDR3 is built from 15 residues. The ends lost 5 bases at V and 3 bases at J; junction bases unmatched: 5. The CDR3 reads CASSPRDRDYNEQFF. The CDR3 bases are TGTGCCAGCAGCCCCCGGGACAGGGACTACAATGAGCAGTTCTTC.

The chain combines TRBV5-1 with TRBJ2-3, with TRBD2 matching 14 bases. The CDR3 is 19 residues long. With V trimmed by 4 bases and J by 0 bases, 10 bases remained unmatched. Germline V lookup: CDR1 SGHRS, CDR2 YFSETQ. This CDR3 is CASSQGLAGGYSSTDTQYF. Written as DNA, the CDR3 is TGCGCCAGCAGCCAAGGACTAGCGGGAGGATACTCTAGCACAGATACGCAGTATTTT.

This chain uses TRBV7-2 with TRBJ1-5, with 7 bases matching TRBD1. Trimming took 5 bases from V and 6 from J; bases not matched to a gene: 4. This CDR3 has 13 amino acids. Per germline, CDR1 SGHTA and CDR2 FQGNSA. CDR3 region: CASSIHRGQPQHF. The CDR3 DNA sequence: TGTGCCAGCAGCATCCACAGGGGTCAGCCCCAGCATTTT.

This rearrangement joins TRBV24-1 to TRBJ2-1; 14 bases fit TRBD2. V gave up 2 bases and J gave up 8 bases; unmatched junction bases: 7. The CDR3 is 17 residues long. CDR1 KGHDR and CDR2 SFDVKD come from the germline V gene. This CDR3 reads CATSDSGTSGGGHEQFF. The CDR3 DNA follows: TGTGCCACCAGTGATTCGGGGACTAGCGGGGGTGGGCATGAGCAGTTCTTC.

The chain carries TRBV20-1 and TRBJ2-1; TRBD2 matches 9 bases. After removal of 3 bases from V and 8 bases from J, the junction contained 5 bases not matched to a gene. CDR1 is DFQATT, CDR2 SNEGSKA, per germline (reference sequence). The CDR3 extends over 13 amino acids. As DNA, the CDR3 is TGCAGTGCTAGTATTGAGCGGGAGGATGAGCAGTTCTTC. Translation: CSASIEREDEQFF.

The V and J genes are TRBV30 and TRBJ2-3, with D perhaps matching TRBD1 (5 bases). Trimming removed 4 bases at V and 1 base at J, with 18 bases between. From germline, CDR1 is GTSNPN and CDR2 SVGIG (reference sequence). The CDR3 contains 16 residues. The CDR3 spells CAWKGLGRSGTDTQYF. The CDR3 coding sequence is TGTGCCTGGAAAGGTCTGGGGCGATCCGGCACAGATACGCAGTATTTT.

The chain joins TRBV19 to TRBJ1-3; D gene ambiguous. V lost 5 bases and J lost 0, with 11 bases in between. CDR3 length: 15 residues. Germline V CDR1 and CDR2: LNHDA, SQIVND (reference sequence). The DNA for the CDR3 is TGTGCCAGTAGTGAAGTCAGATACTCTGGAAACACCATATATTTT. It codes for CASSEVRYSGNTIYF.